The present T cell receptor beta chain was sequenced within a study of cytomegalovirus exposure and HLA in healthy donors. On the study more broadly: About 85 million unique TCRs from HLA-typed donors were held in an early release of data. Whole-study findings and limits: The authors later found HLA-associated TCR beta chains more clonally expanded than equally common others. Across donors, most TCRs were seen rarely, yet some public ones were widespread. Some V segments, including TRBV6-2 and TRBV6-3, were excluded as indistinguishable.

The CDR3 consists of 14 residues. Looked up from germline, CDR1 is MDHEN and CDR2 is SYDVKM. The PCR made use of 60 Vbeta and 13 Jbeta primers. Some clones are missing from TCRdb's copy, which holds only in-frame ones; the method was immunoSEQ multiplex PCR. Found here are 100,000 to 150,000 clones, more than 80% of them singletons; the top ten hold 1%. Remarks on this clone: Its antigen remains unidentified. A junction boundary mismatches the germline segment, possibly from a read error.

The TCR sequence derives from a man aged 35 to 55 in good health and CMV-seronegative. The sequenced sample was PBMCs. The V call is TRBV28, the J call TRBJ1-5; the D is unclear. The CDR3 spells CANSEGSSNQPQHF. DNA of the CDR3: TGTGCCAACAGTGAGGGCTCGAGCAATCAGCCCCAGCATTTT. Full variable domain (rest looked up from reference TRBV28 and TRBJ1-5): DVKVTQSSRYLVKRTGEKVFLECVQDMDHENMFWYRQDPGLGLRLIYFSYDVKMKEKGDIPEGYSVSREKKERFSLILESASTNQTSMYLCANSEGSSNQPQHFGDGTRLSIL.